Below are 15 T cell receptor beta chains sequenced from a single sample in a study of T-cell reconstitution after alpha-beta-depleted transplantation in children. During its preparation, the TCRbeta library received unique molecular identifiers. TCRdb re-called the PCR reads with MiXCR, one entry per CDR3 protein. The sample holds about 270,000 distinct CDR3 sequences, more than 8% seen once. The sequencing used PBMCs from the stem cell graft donor, collected from the stem cell graft. The origin of the receptors is a human donor who donated a stem cell graft to a child with SCID.

V gene TRBV18 combines with J gene TRBJ2-7; 9 nucleotides align to TRBD1. Germline CDR1 is KGHSH and CDR2 is LQKENI. The V gene end was trimmed by 3 bases and the J gene end by 4 bases; junction bases not matched to a gene: 10. The CDR3 totals 16 residues. The CDR3 loop reads CASSPPGTGYGYEQYF. The DNA of the CDR3 is TGTGCCAGCTCACCCCCCGGGACAGGGTATGGATACGAGCAGTACTTC.

This clonotype was found a few times. Mismatch with germline at one junction end may stem from a read error. The chain joins TRBV12-3 or TRBV12-4 to TRBJ2-3; 10 bases align to TRBD2. This CDR3 region has 16 residues. In nucleotides, the CDR3 is TGTGCCAGCAGGGAAACTAGCGGGGCTAACACAGGTACGCAGTATTTT. Translating it yields CASRETSGANTGTQYF.

This clonotype has at least ten counts. The rearrangement uses TRBV5-6 and TRBJ2-1, with 9 nucleotides matching TRBD1. The CDR3 length is 16 residues. V dropped 0 bases and J dropped 3; count of bases not matched to a gene: 4. CDR1 is SGHDT and CDR2 is YYEEEE in the germline V gene. CDR3 protein: CASSLVRTGVYNEQFF. CDR3 nucleotides: TGTGCCAGCAGCTTGGTGCGGACAGGGGTCTACAATGAGCAGTTCTTC.

This clonotype has at least ten counts. The V and J genes are TRBV20-1 and TRBJ1-2, with D possibly being TRBD1 (6 bases). This CDR3 region has 12 residues. The germline gives CDR1 DFQATT, CDR2 SNEGSKA (reference sequence). The V gene lost 0 bases and the J gene lost 8 bases, with 10 bases spanning the gap. The CDR3 DNA is TGCAGTGCTAGAGATTTGGGGGGCGGCTACACCTTC. This translates into CSARDLGGGYTF.

This clonotype was found many times. The chain joins TRBV20-1 to TRBJ1-4, with 7 nucleotides matching TRBD1. V gave up 4 bases and J gave up 4 bases; unmatched junction bases: 9. The CDR3 has 15 amino acids. Germline lookup yields CDR1 DFQATT and CDR2 SNEGSKA (reference sequence). CDR3 residues: CSATALQGSNEKLFF. CDR3 bases: TGCAGTGCTACCGCCCTACAGGGGAGTAATGAAAAACTGTTTTTT.

This clonotype was detected only a few times. The chain recombines TRBV21-1 with TRBJ2-7; whether TRBD1, the table's D call, matches the DNA was not checked. TRBV21-1 is marked as a pseudogene. The CDR3 runs to 18 residues. CDR3 nucleotide sequence: TGTGCCAGCAGCAATAAAAGGGGCACACAGGGGAGGAACGGGGAGCAGTACTTC. Translating it yields CASSNKRGTQGRNGEQYF.

This clonotype has a handful of counts. The chain combines TRBV11-2 with TRBJ1-4; a possible D gene is TRBD1 (6 bases). The CDR3 length is 15 residues. Germline CDR1 reads SGHAT; CDR2 reads FQNNGV. The V end was cut by 3 bases, the J end by 7 bases, with 15 bases between. CDR3 sequence (DNA): TGTGCCAGCAGCTTCTCAGACGGGGGGGCTGAAAAACTGTTTTTT. Translating it yields CASSFSDGGAEKLFF.

This clonotype was seen repeatedly, ten times or more. J is TRBJ1-1 and V is TRBV6-1; D not resolved. The CDR3 consists of 14 residues. V lost 1 base and J lost 4, with 10 bases in between. The germline V gene has CDR1 MNHNS and CDR2 SASEGT. As DNA, the CDR3 is TGTGCCAGCAGTGAAGACGGGGTTCGCACTGAAGCTTTCTTT. Its translation: CASSEDGVRTEAFF.

The chain recombines TRBV6-1 with TRBJ1-5; maybe TRBD1 (5 bases). Germline loops: CDR1 MNHNS, CDR2 SASEGT. The CDR3 has 14 residues. V lost 4 bases, J lost 6 bases, and 13 bases lay in between. CDR3 amino acids: CASSGAQGSQPQHF. The CDR3, as DNA: TGTGCCAGCAGTGGAGCGCAGGGTTCTCAGCCCCAGCATTTT.

The V and J genes are TRBV12-3 or TRBV12-4 and TRBJ1-2, with TRBD1 as a possible D gene (6 bases). This CDR3 is 13 amino acids long. Trimming removed 2 bases at V and 8 bases at J, with 12 bases between. For the CDR3, the DNA is TGTGCCAGCAGTTTATCAGGGGCCGGGGGCTACACCTTC. It yields the protein CASSLSGAGGYTF.

In its sample, this clonotype was seen a few times. The J gene is TRBJ2-3, the V gene TRBV25-1; D unresolved. Trimming left V 3 bases short and J 5 bases short, with 3 bases between. CDR1 and CDR2 from the germline V gene are MGHDK and SYGVNS. The CDR3 totals 11 residues. The CDR3 nucleotides are TGTGCCAGCAGTGACCGAGATACGCAGTATTTT. Amino acid sequence: CASSDRDTQYF. Full variable domain (rest looked up from reference TRBV25-1 and TRBJ2-3): EADIYQTPRYLVIGTGKKITLECSQTMGHDKMYWYQQDPGMELHLIHYSYGVNSTEKGDLSSESTVSRIRTEHFPLTLESARPSHTSQYLCASSDRDTQYFGPGTRLTVL.

This clonotype was found a few times. The J gene is TRBJ1-5, the V gene TRBV12-3 or TRBV12-4, with TRBD1 as a possible D gene (5 bases). Trimming cost V 3 bases and J 5 bases, with 17 bases left between them. CDR3 size: 16 residues. CDR3 loop: CASSFADLKGYQPQHF. The CDR3, as DNA: TGTGCCAGCAGTTTCGCAGACCTCAAGGGGTATCAGCCCCAGCATTTT.

The table lists this clonotype with a few counts. The gene calls are TRBV20-1 and TRBJ1-5, with D possibly being TRBD1 (6 bases). The CDR3 runs 16 residues. The V gene lost 3 bases and the J gene lost 3 bases, with 18 bases spanning the gap. From germline, CDR1 is DFQATT and CDR2 SNEGSKA (reference sequence). The CDR3: CSASLPAGDHNQPQHF. The DNA of the CDR3 is TGCAGTGCTAGTCTCCCGGCAGGGGATCACAATCAGCCCCAGCATTTT.

This rearrangement joins TRBV20-1 to TRBJ1-4, with D uncertain. The CDR3 has 13 amino acids. Trimming removed 5 bases from V and 6 bases from J, with 13 bases in between. Germline loops: CDR1 DFQATT, CDR2 SNEGSKA (reference sequence). The CDR3 bases are TGCAGTGCTTCCCCGGCGGCCTATGAAAAACTGTTTTTT. Protein: CSASPAAYEKLFF.

This clonotype was counted many times. The chain employs TRBV9 and TRBJ2-2; D might be TRBD2 (5 bases). The ends were cut back, 1 base at V and 0 bases at J, with 13 bases in the middle. The CDR3 totals 17 residues. CDR1 is SGDLS and CDR2 is YYNGEE in the germline V gene. The CDR3 spells CASSVNRRAANTGELFF. Written as DNA, the CDR3 is TGTGCCAGCAGCGTAAATCGGCGGGCAGCGAACACCGGGGAGCTGTTTTTT.